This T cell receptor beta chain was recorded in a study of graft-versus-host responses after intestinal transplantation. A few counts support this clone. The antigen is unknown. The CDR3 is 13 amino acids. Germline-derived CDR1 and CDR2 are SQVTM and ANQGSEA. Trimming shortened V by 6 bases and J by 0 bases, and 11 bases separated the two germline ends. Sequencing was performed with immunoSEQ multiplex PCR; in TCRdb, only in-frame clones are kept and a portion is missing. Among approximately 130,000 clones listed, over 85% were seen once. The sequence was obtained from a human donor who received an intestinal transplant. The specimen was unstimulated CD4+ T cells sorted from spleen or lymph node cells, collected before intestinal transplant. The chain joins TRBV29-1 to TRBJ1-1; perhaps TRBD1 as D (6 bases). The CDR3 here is CSVSTGLNTEAFF. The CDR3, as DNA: TGCAGCGTATCGACAGGCTTGAACACTGAAGCTTTCTTT.